Presented here are 24 T cell receptor beta chains from one specimen sequenced in a study of OX40 agonist ivuxolimab in advanced cancers. The method was immunoSEQ multiplex PCR; TCRdb's version includes in-frame clones alone and lacks a portion of them. In the table there are more than 75,000 clones, under 95% of which are singletons. The source was CD4+ or CD8+ T cells sorted from blood, collected in a trial of the OX40 agonist ivuxolimab. Receptors originate from an adult with an advanced solid tumor such as melanoma, head and neck, liver or kidney cancer.

The CDR3 loop is CASSRGTRKAWNYGYTF. The DNA for the CDR3 is TGTGCCAGTAGTAGGGGGACAAGGAAAGCCTGGAACTATGGCTACACCTTC. J is TRBJ1-2 and V is TRBV19, with D perhaps matching TRBD1 (6 bases). Germline CDR1 and CDR2: LNHDA and SQIVND (reference sequence). Trimming stripped 4 bases from V and 2 bases from J, with 20 bases between. The CDR3 covers 17 residues.

V gene TRBV7-2 combines with J gene TRBJ1-5; 9 positions match TRBD1. CDR3 length equals 15 residues. J lost 2 bases, V lost 4 bases, and 3 bases had no gene match. Germline V lookup: CDR1 SGHTA, CDR2 FQGNSA. CDR3 bases: TGTGCCAGCAGCTCCGGGGACAGGGGCAATCAGCCCCAGCATTTT. Translation gives CASSSGDRGNQPQHF.

V gene TRBV5-1 combines with J gene TRBJ2-5, with D perhaps matching TRBD1 (5 bases). Germline-derived CDR1 and CDR2 are SGHRS and YFSETQ. The CDR3 spans 15 residues. Trimming stripped 2 bases from V and 2 bases from J, with 13 bases between. The CDR3 DNA sequence: TGCGCCAGCAGCTTAGGACAAGCCGGGCAAGAGACCCAGTACTTC. This translates into CASSLGQAGQETQYF.

The gene calls are TRBV7-8 and TRBJ1-2; tentative D call: TRBD1 (6 bases). The length of the CDR3 is 16 residues. Trimming left V 1 base short and J 7 bases short, with 19 bases between. Germline CDR1 reads SGHVS; CDR2 reads FQNEAQ. The CDR3, as DNA: TGTGCCAGCAGCTTAGGGATACAGGGAGGACCAGGTGGCTACACCTTC. This sequence encodes CASSLGIQGGPGGYTF.

The chain uses TRBV28 and TRBJ2-7, with 13 bases identical to TRBD2. Germline assignment: CDR1 MDHEN and CDR2 SYDVKM. The CDR3 extends over 15 amino acids. Losses at the gene ends were 8 bases for V and 1 base for J; bases not matched to a gene: 5. CDR3 coding DNA: TGTGCCAGCCGACGGACTAGCGGGGGTTCCTACGAGCAGTACTTC. As protein: CASRRTSGGSYEQYF.

The chain employs TRBV29-1 and TRBJ2-7; 10 nucleotides line up with TRBD2. CDR1 and CDR2 from the germline V gene are SQVTM and ANQGSEA. The trim removed 5 bases at V and 4 bases at J, leaving 2 bases unmatched. The length of the CDR3 is 12 residues. CDR3 bases: TGCAGCGTTCGAGCGGGAGGGTACGAGCAGTACTTC. Residues: CSVRAGGYEQYF.

CDR3 in DNA: TGTGCCAGCTCCGGGACAGATAATTCACCCCTCCACTTT. This gives the protein CASSGTDNSPLHF. V usage is TRBV18 and J usage is TRBJ1-6; 7 bases are shared with TRBD1. The CDR3 has 13 amino acids. The trim removed 6 bases at V and 5 bases at J, leaving 1 base unmatched. Germline CDR1 and CDR2: KGHSH and LQKENI.

This clone was observed a single time. The chain is built from TRBV9 and TRBJ2-1, with D possibly matching TRBD2 (6 bases). V was trimmed by 2 bases and J by 4 bases, leaving 10 bases between them. The CDR3 sequence is 14 residues long. CDR1 is SGDLS and CDR2 is YYNGEE in the germline V gene. The CDR3 sequence is CASSVSGEYNEQFF. The CDR3 nucleotides are TGTGCCAGCAGCGTGTCGGGGGAATACAATGAGCAGTTCTTC.

The chain joins TRBV28 to TRBJ1-3; D is ambiguous. The CDR3 has 13 amino acids. Germline CDR1 is MDHEN and CDR2 is SYDVKM. V was shortened by 6 bases and J by 2 bases, with 8 bases between the two germline ends. CDR3 sequence: CASSLTPGNTIYF. Here the CDR3 DNA reads TGTGCCAGCAGCCTGACCCCTGGAAACACCATATATTTT.

This clone was seen once. Within the sample, other DNA sequences also encode this same CDR3. The V gene is TRBV5-1, the J gene TRBJ2-3, with 8 bases identical to TRBD2. The CDR3 spans 16 residues. The germline CDR1 and CDR2 sequences are SGHRS and YFSETQ. The J segment lost 2 bases and the V segment lost 0 bases, leaving 5 bases of the junction unmatched. The CDR3 spells CASSLGAGGPTDTQYF. Written as DNA, the CDR3 is TGCGCCAGCAGCTTGGGCGCGGGAGGACCCACAGATACGCAGTATTTT.

The chain links TRBV9 to TRBJ2-1; TRBD2 matches at 8 bases. CDR3 size: 16 residues. Germline CDR1 is SGDLS and CDR2 is YYNGEE. V lost 3 bases, J lost 8 bases, and 13 bases stayed unmatched. CDR3 sequence reads: CASSEQTGTRIDEQFF. The CDR3, as DNA: TGTGCCAGCAGCGAACAAACCGGGACTAGAATCGATGAGCAGTTCTTC.

V is TRBV13 and J is TRBJ2-7; D not certain. V was cut by 1 base and J by 7 bases, with 14 bases left in between. Germline-derived CDR1 and CDR2 are PRHDT and FYEKMQ (reference sequence). The CDR3 is 14 residues long. CDR3 coding DNA: TGTGCCAGCAGCTTAGCCCCTACCCCCGGAGAGCAGTACTTC. Protein: CASSLAPTPGEQYF.

The J gene is TRBJ2-6, the V gene TRBV18; a weak D match, TRBD1 (6 bases). CDR3 length: 17 residues. Trimming cost V 1 base and J 0 bases, with 10 bases left between them. In germline, CDR1 is KGHSH, CDR2 LQKENI. The CDR3 sequence is CASSPRDRHSGANVLTF. CDR3 nucleotide sequence: TGTGCCAGCTCACCACGTGACAGGCACTCTGGGGCCAACGTCCTGACTTTC.

This clone was seen a single time. The chain joins TRBV10-1 to TRBJ2-5; 8 nucleotides line up with TRBD1. The CDR3 spans 14 residues. Germline V CDR1 and CDR2: WNHNN, SYGVQD (reference sequence). V was clipped by 3 bases and J by 5 bases; unmatched bases: 5. The CDR3 protein is CASSDSGGLETQYF. CDR3 DNA: TGCGCCAGCAGTGATTCAGGGGGCTTGGAGACCCAGTACTTC.

The chain links TRBV5-1 to TRBJ2-5, with 9 bases that match TRBD1. The CDR3 has 11 residues. V dropped 4 bases and J dropped 10; count of bases not matched to a gene: 2. CDR1 is SGHRS, CDR2 YFSETQ, per germline. The CDR3 loop is CASSGQGSQYF. CDR3 nucleotides: TGCGCCAGCAGCGGACAGGGGAGCCAGTACTTC. Complete variable domain (other parts from reference TRBV5-1 and TRBJ2-5): KAGVTQTPRYLIKTRGQQVTLSCSPISGHRSVSWYQQTPGQGLQFLFEYFSETQRNKGNFPGRFSGRQFSNSRSEMNVSTLELGDSALYLCASSGQGSQYFGPGTRLLVL.

This clone was seen just once. This chain links TRBV7-9 with TRBJ2-7, with 11 bases that match TRBD2. The junction had 4 bases not matched to a gene; V was cut back by 5 bases and J by 1 base. Per the germline V gene, CDR1 is SEHNR and CDR2 is FQNEAQ (reference sequence). The CDR3 has 15 amino acids. This CDR3 reads CASSAGTSGSYEQYF. CDR3 sequence (DNA): TGTGCCAGCAGCGCCGGGACTAGCGGTTCCTACGAGCAGTACTTC.

The chain recombines TRBV21-1 with TRBJ1-5; TRBD1 is the table's D call and was not checked against the DNA. TRBV21-1 is listed as a pseudogene. The CDR3 is made up of 16 amino acids. The CDR3, as DNA: TGTGCCAGCAGCACGCGGGACAGGGGTTTCAATCAGCCCCAGCATTTT. Encoded protein: CASSTRDRGFNQPQHF.

The rearrangement uses TRBV4-3 and TRBJ2-1; TRBD2 matches at 12 bases. V lost 4 bases to trimming and J lost 1 base; unmatched junction nucleotides: 5. Germline V CDR1 and CDR2: LGHNA, YSLEER. The CDR3 has 17 residues. CDR3 amino acids: CASSLRTSGASYNEQFF. DNA for the CDR3: TGCGCCAGCAGCCTACGGACTAGCGGGGCTTCCTACAATGAGCAGTTCTTC.

This clone has just a few counts. The V call is TRBV19, the J call TRBJ1-1; unclear D gene. CDR1 and CDR2 from the germline V gene are LNHDA and SQIVND (reference sequence). The CDR3 runs 14 residues. Trimming pared 3 bases from V and 1 base from J, leaving 9 bases between. CDR3 region: CASSMVTANTEAFF. DNA of the CDR3: TGTGCCAGTAGTATGGTGACGGCGAACACTGAAGCTTTCTTT.

The chain links TRBV28 to TRBJ2-5; weak D call: TRBD1 (6 bases). CDR3 length equals 13 residues. The germline V gene encodes CDR1 MDHEN and CDR2 SYDVKM. V gave up 3 bases and J gave up 3 bases, with 8 bases separating them. The CDR3 region is CASSFGTKETQYF. The CDR3 coding sequence is TGTGCCAGCAGTTTTGGGACAAAAGAGACCCAGTACTTC.

The chain couples TRBV18 to TRBJ2-2; the D gene is possibly TRBD1 (5 bases). Trimming took off 2 bases at V and 0 bases at J, with 7 bases between the two ends. Germline V gene data show CDR1 as KGHSH and CDR2 as LQKENI. There are 15 residues in the CDR3. The CDR3 DNA is TGTGCCAGCTCACCATACAGGTCGAACACCGGGGAGCTGTTTTTT. It translates to CASSPYRSNTGELFF.

The V call is TRBV10-3, the J call TRBJ1-5; D perhaps matches TRBD1 (5 bases). CDR3 length: 13 amino acids. Trimming removed 6 bases at V and 4 bases at J, with 10 bases between. The V gene's germline CDR1 is ENHRY and CDR2 SYGVKD. CDR3 amino acids: CAISGDHNQPQHF. CDR3 nucleotides: TGTGCCATCAGCGGGGACCATAATCAGCCCCAGCATTTT.

DNA for the CDR3: TGTGCCAGCAGCCCAGGACTAGCGGGCCTCACCGGGGAGCTGTTTTTT. Protein product: CASSPGLAGLTGELFF. This chain uses TRBV5-8 with TRBJ2-2; 11 bases fit TRBD2. V lost 4 bases and J lost 4; bases outside the gene matches: 6. CDR3 length: 16 amino acids. The germline gives CDR1 SGHTS, CDR2 YDEGEE.

Notes on this clone: At the DNA level, this CDR3 is encoded by other sequences in the same sample as well. This rearrangement joins TRBV30 to TRBJ1-3; D gene unclear. Trimming removed 4 bases at V and 3 bases at J, with 7 bases between. Germline V gene sequence: CDR1 GTSNPN, CDR2 SVGIG (reference sequence). The CDR3 is 12 amino acids. This CDR3 is CAWTRSGNTIYF. The DNA for the CDR3 is TGTGCCTGGACCCGGAGTGGAAACACCATATATTTT.